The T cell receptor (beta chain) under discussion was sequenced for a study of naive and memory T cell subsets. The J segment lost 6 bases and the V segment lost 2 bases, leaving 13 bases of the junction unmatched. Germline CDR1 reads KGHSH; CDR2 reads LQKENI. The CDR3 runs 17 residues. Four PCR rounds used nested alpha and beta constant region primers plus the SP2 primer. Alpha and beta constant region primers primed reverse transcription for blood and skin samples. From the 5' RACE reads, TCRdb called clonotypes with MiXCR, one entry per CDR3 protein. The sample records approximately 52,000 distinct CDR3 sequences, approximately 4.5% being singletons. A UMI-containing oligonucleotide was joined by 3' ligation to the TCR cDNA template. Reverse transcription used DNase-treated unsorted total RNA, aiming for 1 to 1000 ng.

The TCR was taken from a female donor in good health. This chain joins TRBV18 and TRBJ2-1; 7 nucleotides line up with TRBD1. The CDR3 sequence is CASSPNTGVSWGNEQFF. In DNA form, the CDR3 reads TGTGCCAGCTCACCAAACACAGGGGTGAGCTGGGGCAATGAGCAGTTCTTC.